This TCR beta chain is drawn from a study of yellow fever vaccine responses in identical twins (dated 2018 in TCRdb). Context from the whole study: In the study, vaccine-responding T cell clones were precisely tracked in identical twins. Findings and caveats that apply to the study as a whole: According to the authors, the vaccine-induced T cell response in identical twins seemed to be partly convergent and partly specific to each individual.

Taken from the germline V gene (reference sequence), the CDR1 and CDR2 loops are DFQATT and SNEGSKA. V gives up 5 bases and J gives up 8 bases, and the segment between their germline ends measures 12 bases. The CDR3 covers 11 residues, taking in both the cysteine and the phenylalanine. CDR3 DNA only is kept here, 33 bases in frame from base 1. The library was built by means of RT-PCR. Reads for this sample came from an Illumina HiSeq 2500. TCRdb trimmed public reads at Q25 via fastp, called clones via MiXCR and kept in-frame beta chains. Rows matching on CDR3 protein sequence are summarized as one entry with the most common DNA and genes. The table for this sample lists 18,000 or so distinct CDR3 sequences; roughly two thirds of them were counted only once. 7% to 8% of the sample goes to the ten largest clones. With respect to this clonotype: This clone's antigen is unknown. There are no base qualities to consult, and no much larger clone falls within one base.

This TCR came from a woman aged 18-30 years who received the yellow fever vaccine. Donor details come from another sample of the same person, matched by shared clones. This receptor chain uses TRBV20-1 and TRBJ1-2, with the D gene not confidently named. The starting material was T cells from blood (PBMCs), unsorted or a sorted subset (not recorded which), obtained before or after yellow fever vaccination (not recorded which). In nucleotides, the sequence is TGCAGTGCTGATCCTATGGGAGGCTACACCTTC. This yields the protein CSADPMGGYTF.